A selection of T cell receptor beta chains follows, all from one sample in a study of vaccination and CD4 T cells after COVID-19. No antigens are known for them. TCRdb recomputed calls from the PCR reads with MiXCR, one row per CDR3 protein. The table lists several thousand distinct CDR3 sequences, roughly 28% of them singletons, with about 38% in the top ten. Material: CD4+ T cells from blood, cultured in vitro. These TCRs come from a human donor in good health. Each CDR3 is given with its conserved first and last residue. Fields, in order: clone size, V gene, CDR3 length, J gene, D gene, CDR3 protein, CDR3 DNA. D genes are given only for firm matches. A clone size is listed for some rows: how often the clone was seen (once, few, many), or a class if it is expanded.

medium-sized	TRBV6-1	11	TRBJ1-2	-	CASSDPYGYTF	TGTGCCAGCAGCGACCCATATGGCTACACCTTC
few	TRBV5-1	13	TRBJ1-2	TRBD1	CASSYNRGTGYTF	TGCGCCAGCAGCTATAACAGGGGAACTGGCTACACCTTC
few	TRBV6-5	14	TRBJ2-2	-	CASSLTVYTGELFF	TGTGCCAGCAGTTTAACAGTTTACACCGGGGAGCTGTTTTTT
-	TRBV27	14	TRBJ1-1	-	CASSPTTGLFEAFF	TGTGCCAGCAGTCCCACGACAGGCTTATTCGAAGCTTTCTTT
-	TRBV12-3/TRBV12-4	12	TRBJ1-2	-	CASSVTGWGYTF	TGTGCCAGCAGCGTAACAGGGTGGGGCTACACCTTC
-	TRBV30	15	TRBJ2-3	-	CAWSPDGGAIDTQYF	TGTGCCTGGTCACCCGATGGGGGGGCAATAGATACGCAGTATTTT
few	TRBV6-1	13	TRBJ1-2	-	CASSPPGLEGYTF	TGTGCCAGCAGTCCACCGGGCCTAGAAGGCTACACCTTC
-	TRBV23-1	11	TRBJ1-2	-	CASSREPRYTF	TGCGCCAGCAGTAGAGAACCCCGTTACACCTTC
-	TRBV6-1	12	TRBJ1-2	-	CASLGQSYGYTF	TGTGCCAGCCTAGGACAGTCCTATGGCTACACCTTC
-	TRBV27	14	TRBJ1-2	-	CASTPGGTNYGYTF	TGTGCCAGCACCCCGGGGGGAACTAACTATGGCTACACCTTC
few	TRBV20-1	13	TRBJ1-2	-	CSARVQPERGYTF	TGCAGTGCTAGAGTACAGCCCGAACGGGGCTACACCTTC
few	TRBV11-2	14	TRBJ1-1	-	CASSLMGASTEAFF	TGTGCCAGCAGCTTGATGGGGGCGAGCACTGAAGCTTTCTTT
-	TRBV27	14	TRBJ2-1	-	CASASPGFDNEQFF	TGTGCCAGCGCCTCGCCGGGGTTCGACAATGAGCAGTTCTTC
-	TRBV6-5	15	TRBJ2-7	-	CASSYSNAGGYEQYF	TGTGCCAGCAGTTACTCGAATGCTGGGGGCTACGAGCAGTACTTC
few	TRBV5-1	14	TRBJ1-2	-	CASSFQGSNYGYTF	TGCGCCAGCAGCTTCCAGGGCTCGAATTATGGCTACACCTTC
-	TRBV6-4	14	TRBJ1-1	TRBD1	CASSAIQGGTEAFF	TGTGCCAGCAGTGCAATACAGGGGGGGACTGAAGCTTTCTTT
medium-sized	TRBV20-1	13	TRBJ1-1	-	CRGAGRRGPEAFF	TGCAGGGGGGCAGGGCGCCGGGGCCCTGAAGCTTTCTTT
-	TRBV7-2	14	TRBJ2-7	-	CASSFLGGNYEQYF	TGTGCCAGCAGCTTTCTGGGCGGTAACTACGAGCAGTACTTC
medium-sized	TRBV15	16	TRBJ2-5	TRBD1	CATSRDPGTGVETQYF	TGTGCCACCAGCAGGGACCCCGGGACAGGGGTAGAGACCCAGTACTTC
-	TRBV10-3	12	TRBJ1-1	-	CAVQRGNTEAFF	TGTGCCGTCCAAAGGGGGAACACTGAAGCTTTCTTT
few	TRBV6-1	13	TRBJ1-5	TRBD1	CASRGQSNQPQHF	TGTGCCAGCAGGGGACAGAGCAATCAGCCCCAGCATTTT
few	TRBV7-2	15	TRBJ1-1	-	CASSLVSGTDTEAFF	TGTGCCAGCAGCTTAGTCTCAGGGACGGACACTGAAGCTTTCTTT
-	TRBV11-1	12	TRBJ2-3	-	CASSLIPDTQYF	TGTGCCAGCAGCTTAATCCCAGATACGCAGTATTTT
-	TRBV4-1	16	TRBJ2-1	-	CASSPANRDPYNEQFF	TGCGCCAGCAGCCCAGCGAACCGGGACCCCTACAATGAGCAGTTCTTC
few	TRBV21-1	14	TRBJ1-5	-	CASSKAQCNQPQHF	TGTGCCAGCAGCAAAGCCCAATGCAATCAGCCCCAGCATTTT
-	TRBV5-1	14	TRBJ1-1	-	CASSLARQAVEAFF	TGCGCCAGCAGCTTGGCCCGACAGGCTGTTGAAGCTTTCTTT
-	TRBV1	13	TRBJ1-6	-	CTSTARSDPPLHF	TGCACCAGCACCGCTAGGAGTGATCCACCCCTCCACTTT
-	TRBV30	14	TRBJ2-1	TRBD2	CAWTGLALGNEQFF	TGTGCCTGGACGGGACTAGCGCTTGGCAATGAGCAGTTCTTC
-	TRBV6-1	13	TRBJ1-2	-	CASSSGRDYGYTF	TGTGCCAGCAGTAGCGGGAGGGACTATGGCTACACCTTC